This TCR beta chain was documented in a study of blood T cell repertoires in COVID-19. Study information: Symptom resolution, clearance, or two negative PCRs marked donors in Cohort 3 as recovered. The analysed material was cDNA or gDNA that came from T cells, B-cell-depleted T cells, or PBMCs.

Clones were sequenced by immunoSEQ multiplex PCR, and TCRdb holds only the in-frame ones, with some missing. Seen here are 150,000 to 200,000 clones, 70% to 90% observed once, and the top ten hold roughly 25%. V was cut by 0 bases and J by 6 bases, with 9 bases left in between. Germline CDR1 reads ENHRY; CDR2 reads SYGVKD. The CDR3 extends over 14 amino acids. Participants' reported clinical history set cohort assignment. The receptor comes from a woman aged 35 to 49 in a cohort exposed to, infected with or recovered from COVID-19 (not recorded which). Specimen: PBMCs or T cells enriched from blood (not recorded which). The V and J genes are TRBV10-3 and TRBJ1-3; D unresolved. CDR3 nucleotides: TGTGCCATCAGTGAGTCGGAGAGGCCAAACACCATATATTTT. Translation gives CAISESERPNTIYF.